This T cell receptor beta chain is from a study of T cells expressing NK-cell markers. Study summary: In sorted CD3+CD56+NKG2C+, CD3+CD56+NKG2C- and CD3+CD56-NKG2C+ T cells, TCR beta repertoires were obtained.

TCRdb re-called the 5' RACE reads; one entry per CDR3 protein, DNA not given. This sample contains roughly 390,000 distinct CDR3 sequences. The TCR comes from a man between 18 and 69 years old in good health. What was sequenced was blood T cells: a sorted CD56 or NKG2C T cell subset, CD4+ or CD8+ T cells, or bulk PBMC T cells (not recorded which).

The CDR3: CSAGGGASWETQYF. The V call is TRBV29-1, the J call TRBJ2-5; the TCRdb D gene call, TRBD1, has no DNA to confirm it. The CDR3 has 14 residues. Germline CDR1 is SQVTM and CDR2 is ANQGSEA.